This paragraph reports one TCR beta chain. The CDR3 contains 15 residues. Trimming shortened V by 6 bases and J by 1 base, and 13 bases separated the two germline ends. CDR1 is LNHDA and CDR2 is SQIVND in the germline V gene (reference sequence). TCRdb's table, derived via immunoSEQ multiplex PCR, lists solely in-frame clones and lacks some. Of roughly 150,000 clones listed, around three quarters are singletons. This record belongs to a study of blood T cell repertoires in COVID-19. Study details: There were acute and convalescent COVID-19 samples, and they came from the United States, Italy and Spain. T cells, B-cell-depleted T cells, or PBMCs provided the cDNA or gDNA that served as material.

Individuals drawn from 24 US areas were roughly 18 to 95 years old. Participant-reported clinical history was the basis for cohort assignment. The sample was PBMCs or T cells enriched from blood (not recorded which). The TCR originated in a woman aged 70-85 years in a cohort exposed to, infected with or recovered from COVID-19 (not recorded which). The V call is TRBV19, the J call TRBJ1-3; weak D call: TRBD1 (5 bases). The CDR3 DNA is TGTGCCAGTAGCTCAACCAGGGTTTCTGGAAACACCATATATTTT. It yields the protein CASSSTRVSGNTIYF. Drawing the rest from reference TRBV19 and TRBJ1-3, the complete variable domain is DGGITQSPKYLFRKEGQNVTLSCEQNLNHDAMYWYRQDPGQGLRLIYYSQIVNDFQKGDIAEGYSVSREKKESFPLTVTSAQKNPTAFYLCASSSTRVSGNTIYFGEGSWLTVV.